This entry lists 6 T cell receptor beta chains sequenced from one sample in a study of molecular identifiers for immune sequencing clone quantification. From the PCR reads, TCRdb called clonotypes with MiXCR, one entry per CDR3 protein. Here the sample spans fewer than 15,000 distinct CDR3 sequences, 16% being singletons. Material for sequencing was naive CD8+ T cells from blood, with Jurkat cell RNA spiked in. Subset reported: FACS-sorted CD8+CD4-CCR7+CD45RA+ naive T cells. The receptors shown here come from a human donor in good health. Some libraries in this study had Jurkat cell RNA spiked in.

This clonotype was observed a handful of times. The V gene is TRBV27, the J gene TRBJ1-5, with D possibly TRBD1 on 5 matching bases. The V and J ends lost 10 bases and 4 bases respectively, with 14 bases between them. Germline V gene lookup returns CDR1 MNHEY and CDR2 SMNVEV (reference sequence). This CDR3 region has 13 residues. The CDR3 DNA reads as TGTGCCACCATATCGGGGGGAAATCAGCCCCAGCATTTT. It is translated as CATISGGNQPQHF.

Judged by abundance, this clonotype is medium-sized. V usage is TRBV4-3 and J usage is TRBJ2-3; the match to TRBD1 covers 8 bases. Trimming at V came to 2 bases and at J to 4 bases, leaving 5 bases not matched to a gene. From germline, CDR1 is LGHNA and CDR2 YSLEER. This CDR3 spans 15 amino acids. The CDR3 loop reads CASSQYDRGPDTQYF. CDR3 nucleotide sequence: TGCGCCAGCAGCCAATACGACAGGGGTCCAGATACGCAGTATTTT.

On this clonotype itself: This may arise from a read error, as a much more abundant clone is one base away. This chain joins TRBV19 and TRBJ2-7; D is perhaps TRBD2 (7 bases). CDR3 length: 13 amino acids. From germline, CDR1 is LNHDA and CDR2 SQIVND (reference sequence). Trimming pared 7 bases from V and 7 bases from J, leaving 17 bases between. In DNA form, the CDR3 reads TGTGCCAGTATGGTGGGGGGCGGGGGAGAGCAGTACTTC. Its translation is CASMVGGGGEQYF.

This clonotype is termed medium-sized. For the CDR3, the DNA is TGTGCCAGCAGTACCCCCCGGGACACAAATCAGCCCCAGCATTTT. It yields the protein CASSTPRDTNQPQHF. The genes are TRBV28 and TRBJ1-5, with D perhaps TRBD1 (6 bases). The CDR3 loop spans 15 amino acids. From germline, CDR1 is MDHEN and CDR2 SYDVKM. The V gene lost 5 bases and the J gene lost 4 bases, with 15 bases spanning the gap.

CDR3 sequence: CASSLNAGAFRELFF. Here the CDR3 DNA reads TGTGCCAGCAGTTTGAATGCAGGGGCCTTTAGGGAGCTGTTTTTT. The rearrangement links TRBV28 to TRBJ2-2; perhaps TRBD1 as D (6 bases). The CDR3 runs 15 residues. Trimming removed 3 bases from V and 9 bases from J, with 17 bases in between. Germline assignment: CDR1 MDHEN and CDR2 SYDVKM.

This clonotype is medium-sized within its sample. The rearrangement uses TRBV3-1 and TRBJ2-7; TRBD2 aligns across 7 bases. CDR3 size: 15 residues. After removal of 8 bases from V and 2 bases from J, the junction contained 12 bases not matched to a gene. The germline CDR1 and CDR2 sequences are LGHDT and YNNKEL (reference sequence). The CDR3 loop reads CASAQVGEGAYEQYF. The CDR3 DNA is TGTGCCAGCGCACAGGTCGGGGAGGGCGCCTACGAGCAGTACTTC.